The clone carrying this T cell receptor (beta chain) was seen at least ten times. Its cognate antigen is unknown. The authors amplified TCR beta CDR3 regions, and they did so from RNA transcripts for repertoire sequencing. The first-round RT-PCR employed HTBI primers together with the Qiagen OneStep RT-PCR kit. A multiplex PCR was then performed as the second round. TCRdb re-called the multiplex PCR reads through MiXCR, storing one row per CDR3 protein. The sample carries around 660,000 distinct CDR3 sequences, more than 40% recorded once. This specimen belongs to a study of Graves' ophthalmopathy and Graves' hyperthyroidism. Findings of the study overall: The authors also found most expanded thyroid clonotypes above 0.001 frequency in blood.

The diagnostic workup employed clinical symptoms, serum thyroxine, TRAb, thyroid ultrasound and orbital computed tomography. The source of this sequence is an adult man with Graves' ophthalmopathy. Material: peripheral blood.

The CDR3 here is CSVAFDRAGGYEQYF. The DNA of the CDR3 is TGCAGCGTTGCCTTCGACAGGGCGGGGGGATACGAGCAGTACTTC. The chain joins TRBV29-1 to TRBJ2-7; D may be TRBD2 (8 bases). The CDR3 consists of 15 residues. Per germline, CDR1 SQVTM and CDR2 ANQGSEA. Trimming removed 4 bases from V and 4 bases from J, with 20 bases in between.